This T cell receptor (beta chain) originates from a study of T cells in Graves' hyperthyroidism and ophthalmopathy. Study-wide points: Most thyroid clonotypes with frequency above 0.001 were detected in blood.

Of note for this clonotype: Antigen specificity is unknown.

The source material, RNA transcripts, was used to amplify TCR beta CDR3 regions. First-round RT-PCR of the TCR CDR3 relied on the HTBI primer set. TCRdb re-analysed the multiplex PCR reads in MiXCR, keeping a single row per CDR3 protein. The table has 400,000 to 450,000 distinct CDR3 sequences, roughly 14% seen once. V was trimmed by 5 bases and J by 5 bases, leaving 12 bases between them. CDR3 length: 14 residues. In germline, CDR1 is LGHNT, CDR2 FRNRAP. This clonotype originated in a man between 18 and 35 years old with Graves' ophthalmopathy. The genes are TRBV12-5 and TRBJ2-2, with TRBD1 as a possible D gene (6 bases). Source material: blood. The CDR3 region is CASGITGFTGELFF. CDR3 DNA sequence: TGTGCTAGTGGTATAACAGGGTTTACCGGGGAGCTGTTTTTT.